This is a list of T cell receptor beta chains from one sample in a study of OX40 agonist ivuxolimab in advanced cancers. TCRdb's table, derived via immunoSEQ multiplex PCR, lists solely in-frame clones and lacks some. The sample has 50,000 to 70,000 clones, 86% seen once; the top ten hold more than 0.9%. Sample: CD4+ or CD8+ T cells sorted from blood, taken in a trial of the OX40 agonist ivuxolimab. The receptors come from an adult with an advanced solid tumor such as melanoma, head and neck, liver or kidney cancer. CDR3s include the opening cysteine and the closing phenylalanine or tryptophan. Each record gives: D gene, J gene, V gene, clone size, CDR3 protein, CDR3 DNA. A D gene is named only where the DNA matches it firmly. A clone size is listed for some rows: how often the clone was seen (once, few, many), or a class if it is expanded.

d_call: TRBD1
j_call: TRBJ1-2
v_call: TRBV28
clone_size: NA
cdr3_aa: CASIPQGGNYGYTF
cdr3_nt: TGTGCCAGCATACCACAGGGGGGTAACTATGGCTACACCTTC

d_call: TRBD2
j_call: TRBJ2-1
v_call: TRBV10-3
clone_size: NA
cdr3_aa: CAIRGTSGSYNEQFF
cdr3_nt: TGTGCCATCAGGGGGACTAGCGGGAGTTACAATGAGCAGTTCTTC

d_call: NA
j_call: TRBJ1-2
v_call: TRBV7-2
clone_size: NA
cdr3_aa: CASSRGRQYGYTF
cdr3_nt: TGTGCCAGCAGTAGGGGACGGCAATATGGCTACACCTTC

d_call: NA
j_call: TRBJ1-1
v_call: TRBV4-1
clone_size: NA
cdr3_aa: CASSQARRGTMNTEAFF
cdr3_nt: TGCGCCAGCAGCCAAGCTCGCAGGGGCACAATGAACACTGAAGCTTTCTTT

d_call: TRBD2
j_call: TRBJ2-3
v_call: TRBV19
clone_size: NA
cdr3_aa: CATPYSGGTPSTDTQYF
cdr3_nt: TGTGCCACCCCTTATAGCGGGGGTACCCCCAGCACAGATACGCAGTATTTT

d_call: NA
j_call: TRBJ2-3
v_call: TRBV7-2
clone_size: few
cdr3_aa: CASSLVTGSRDTQYF
cdr3_nt: TGTGCCAGCAGCTTAGTGACGGGGAGCAGAGATACGCAGTATTTT

d_call: NA
j_call: TRBJ1-1
v_call: TRBV5-3
clone_size: few
cdr3_aa: CARSATANTEAFF
cdr3_nt: TGTGCCAGAAGCGCTACAGCGAACACTGAAGCTTTCTTT

d_call: NA
j_call: TRBJ1-3
v_call: TRBV19
clone_size: once
cdr3_aa: CASSTGLFSGNTIYF
cdr3_nt: TGTGCCAGTAGTACGGGACTCTTCTCTGGAAACACCATATATTTT

d_call: NA
j_call: TRBJ1-4
v_call: TRBV15
clone_size: once
cdr3_aa: CATSRDQGGVNEKLFF
cdr3_nt: TGTGCCACCAGCAGAGATCAGGGCGGAGTAAATGAAAAACTGTTTTTT

d_call: NA
j_call: TRBJ1-2
v_call: TRBV9
clone_size: few
cdr3_aa: CASSVGGEGGVGYTF
cdr3_nt: TGTGCCAGCAGCGTAGGAGGCGAGGGGGGGGTTGGCTACACCTTC

d_call: NA
j_call: TRBJ2-5
v_call: TRBV28
clone_size: NA
cdr3_aa: CASRPTVAETQYF
cdr3_nt: TGTGCCAGCAGACCGACAGTTGCGGAGACCCAGTACTTC

d_call: NA
j_call: TRBJ1-5
v_call: TRBV6-1
clone_size: few
cdr3_aa: CASSEEASRFGNQPQHF
cdr3_nt: TGTGCCAGCAGTGAAGAAGCTTCCAGGTTTGGCAATCAGCCCCAGCATTTT

d_call: TRBD2
j_call: TRBJ2-6
v_call: TRBV19
clone_size: NA
cdr3_aa: CASSSGGRLADTSGANVLTF
cdr3_nt: TGTGCCAGTAGTTCCGGGGGTCGGCTAGCGGACACCTCTGGGGCCAACGTCCTGACTTTC

d_call: NA
j_call: TRBJ1-2
v_call: TRBV20-1
clone_size: NA
cdr3_aa: CSATSQTGYTF
cdr3_nt: TGCAGTGCCACGAGTCAAACTGGCTACACCTTC

d_call: NA
j_call: TRBJ2-5
v_call: TRBV29-1
clone_size: NA
cdr3_aa: CSVVRGSSGETQYF
cdr3_nt: TGCAGCGTTGTAAGGGGGTCTTCTGGAGAGACCCAGTACTTC

d_call: TRBD2
j_call: TRBJ2-7
v_call: TRBV6-1
clone_size: NA
cdr3_aa: CASSRTSGAPYEQYF
cdr3_nt: TGTGCCAGCAGTAGGACTAGCGGAGCGCCCTACGAGCAGTACTTC

d_call: NA
j_call: TRBJ1-1
v_call: TRBV5-1
clone_size: many
cdr3_aa: CASSLEGVLGTEAFF
cdr3_nt: TGCGCCAGCAGCTTGGAGGGGGTCCTAGGCACTGAAGCTTTCTTT

d_call: NA
j_call: TRBJ1-2
v_call: TRBV28
clone_size: once
cdr3_aa: CASSFGGGYTF
cdr3_nt: TGTGCCAGCAGTTTTGGGGGTGGCTACACCTTC

d_call: NA
j_call: TRBJ2-6
v_call: TRBV27
clone_size: once
cdr3_aa: CASSLISSGANVLTF
cdr3_nt: TGTGCCAGCAGTTTAATAAGCTCTGGGGCCAACGTCCTGACTTTC

d_call: TRBD1
j_call: TRBJ2-6
v_call: TRBV5-6
clone_size: NA
cdr3_aa: CASSRQGNGANVLTF
cdr3_nt: TGTGCCAGCAGCCGACAGGGAAACGGGGCCAACGTCCTGACTTTC

d_call: NA
j_call: TRBJ1-2
v_call: TRBV10-1
clone_size: NA
cdr3_aa: CATRTNARMGLTGGYTF
cdr3_nt: TGCGCCACCAGGACAAATGCCAGAATGGGGCTTACTGGAGGCTACACCTTC

d_call: TRBD2
j_call: TRBJ2-7
v_call: TRBV5-6
clone_size: NA
cdr3_aa: CASSLGTSGSWYEQYF
cdr3_nt: TGTGCCAGCAGCTTGGGGACTAGCGGGAGTTGGTACGAGCAGTACTTC

d_call: TRBD1
j_call: TRBJ1-1
v_call: TRBV19
clone_size: NA
cdr3_aa: CASTTAQGARTEAFF
cdr3_nt: TGTGCCAGTACCACCGCACAGGGGGCACGCACTGAAGCTTTCTTT

d_call: NA
j_call: TRBJ2-1
v_call: TRBV6-1
clone_size: NA
cdr3_aa: CASSAYNEQFF
cdr3_nt: TGTGCCAGCAGTGCCTACAATGAGCAGTTCTTC

d_call: NA
j_call: TRBJ2-1
v_call: TRBV15
clone_size: NA
cdr3_aa: CATSRDRAPSSYNEQFF
cdr3_nt: TGTGCCACCAGCAGAGATCGCGCACCCAGCTCCTACAATGAGCAGTTCTTC

d_call: NA
j_call: TRBJ1-1
v_call: TRBV10-3
clone_size: NA
cdr3_aa: CAISEGTWNTEAFF
cdr3_nt: TGTGCCATCAGTGAGGGAACATGGAACACTGAAGCTTTCTTT

d_call: NA
j_call: TRBJ2-7
v_call: TRBV10-3
clone_size: NA
cdr3_aa: CAISVGNYEQYF
cdr3_nt: TGTGCCATCAGTGTCGGGAACTACGAGCAGTACTTC

d_call: NA
j_call: TRBJ2-5
v_call: TRBV28
clone_size: few
cdr3_aa: CASSATGQETQYF
cdr3_nt: TGTGCCAGCAGTGCCACGGGACAAGAGACCCAGTACTTC

d_call: NA
j_call: TRBJ2-7
v_call: TRBV6-6
clone_size: medium-sized
cdr3_aa: CASSPEIVSYEQYF
cdr3_nt: TGTGCCAGCAGTCCGGAGATCGTCAGCTACGAGCAGTACTTC

d_call: NA
j_call: TRBJ1-2
v_call: TRBV5-6
clone_size: NA
cdr3_aa: CASSSRVGYGYTF
cdr3_nt: TGTGCCAGCAGCTCAAGGGTGGGCTATGGCTACACCTTC

d_call: NA
j_call: TRBJ1-4
v_call: TRBV5-1
clone_size: NA
cdr3_aa: CASSPAGEKLFF
cdr3_nt: TGCGCCAGCAGCCCCGCGGGTGAAAAACTGTTTTTT

d_call: NA
j_call: TRBJ1-1
v_call: TRBV27
clone_size: NA
cdr3_aa: CASSILGPPGQMNTEAFF
cdr3_nt: TGTGCCAGCAGCATACTGGGGCCTCCGGGACAAATGAACACTGAAGCTTTCTTT

d_call: NA
j_call: TRBJ1-4
v_call: TRBV4-1
clone_size: NA
cdr3_aa: CASSQEELGAGRGEKLFF
cdr3_nt: TGCGCCAGCAGCCAAGAGGAATTAGGGGCAGGACGTGGTGAAAAACTGTTTTTT

d_call: NA
j_call: TRBJ2-5
v_call: TRBV7-2
clone_size: NA
cdr3_aa: CASSLGVALYQETQYF
cdr3_nt: TGTGCCAGCAGCTTAGGGGTAGCGTTGTACCAAGAGACCCAGTACTTC

d_call: NA
j_call: TRBJ2-2
v_call: TRBV11-3
clone_size: NA
cdr3_aa: CASSFGRGDTGELFF
cdr3_nt: TGTGCCAGCAGCTTTGGCAGGGGTGACACCGGGGAGCTGTTTTTT

d_call: NA
j_call: TRBJ2-3
v_call: TRBV5-1
clone_size: NA
cdr3_aa: CASSSSGGTGADTQYF
cdr3_nt: TGCGCCAGCAGCTCCTCCGGCGGGACTGGGGCAGATACGCAGTATTTT

d_call: TRBD1
j_call: TRBJ1-2
v_call: TRBV5-1
clone_size: few
cdr3_aa: CASSPYGQGDGYTF
cdr3_nt: TGCGCCAGCAGCCCGTACGGACAGGGGGATGGCTACACCTTC

d_call: NA
j_call: TRBJ2-1
v_call: TRBV6-5
clone_size: NA
cdr3_aa: CASSYRGLGYNEQFF
cdr3_nt: TGTGCCAGCAGTTACAGAGGACTTGGCTATAATGAGCAGTTCTTC

d_call: NA
j_call: TRBJ2-7
v_call: TRBV2
clone_size: NA
cdr3_aa: CASSLQTYEQYF
cdr3_nt: TGTGCCAGCAGTTTACAGACCTACGAGCAGTACTTC

d_call: TRBD1
j_call: TRBJ2-5
v_call: TRBV28
clone_size: NA
cdr3_aa: CASSNLLAGQAHYAQYF
cdr3_nt: TGTGCCAGCAGCAACCTCTTGGCGGGACAGGCCCACTACGCGCAGTACTTC

d_call: NA
j_call: TRBJ1-3
v_call: TRBV5-1
clone_size: once
cdr3_aa: CASSADSAGNTIYF
cdr3_nt: TGCGCCAGCAGCGCGGACAGTGCTGGAAACACCATATATTTT

d_call: NA
j_call: TRBJ1-6
v_call: TRBV18
clone_size: NA
cdr3_aa: CASSPNLQSSYNSPLHF
cdr3_nt: TGTGCCAGCTCACCAAATCTACAGAGCTCCTATAATTCACCCCTCCACTTT

d_call: NA
j_call: TRBJ2-3
v_call: TRBV5-4
clone_size: once
cdr3_aa: CASSSDPSTDTQYF
cdr3_nt: TGTGCCAGCAGCTCCGACCCTAGCACAGATACGCAGTATTTT

d_call: TRBD1
j_call: TRBJ1-4
v_call: TRBV2
clone_size: NA
cdr3_aa: CASSPGQAPEKLFF
cdr3_nt: TGTGCCAGCAGTCCGGGACAGGCTCCTGAAAAACTGTTTTTT

d_call: TRBD1
j_call: TRBJ2-7
v_call: TRBV10-3
clone_size: NA
cdr3_aa: CAISESTGVSYEQYF
cdr3_nt: TGTGCCATCAGTGAGTCCACAGGGGTCTCCTACGAGCAGTACTTC

d_call: NA
j_call: TRBJ1-2
v_call: TRBV30
clone_size: NA
cdr3_aa: CAWSIGAGYTF
cdr3_nt: TGTGCCTGGAGTATCGGGGCTGGCTACACCTTC

d_call: NA
j_call: TRBJ1-1
v_call: TRBV28
clone_size: few
cdr3_aa: CASSLLGEETEAFF
cdr3_nt: TGTGCCAGCAGTTTACTTGGGGAAGAAACTGAAGCTTTCTTT

d_call: NA
j_call: TRBJ1-4
v_call: TRBV5-1
clone_size: NA
cdr3_aa: CASSMGGSGNEKLFF
cdr3_nt: TGCGCCAGCAGCATGGGGGGATCGGGGAATGAAAAACTGTTTTTT

d_call: NA
j_call: TRBJ1-5
v_call: TRBV6-1
clone_size: NA
cdr3_aa: CASSGTDNQPQHF
cdr3_nt: TGTGCCAGCAGCGGGACGGACAATCAGCCCCAGCATTTT

d_call: NA
j_call: TRBJ2-1
v_call: TRBV5-6
clone_size: NA
cdr3_aa: CASSLLKRLPMGNEQFF
cdr3_nt: TGTGCCAGCAGCTTACTCAAACGACTTCCCATGGGAAATGAGCAGTTCTTC

d_call: TRBD2
j_call: TRBJ2-1
v_call: TRBV5-1
clone_size: NA
cdr3_aa: CASALGLAGYNEQFF
cdr3_nt: TGCGCCAGCGCCTTGGGGCTAGCGGGGTACAATGAGCAGTTCTTC

d_call: TRBD2
j_call: TRBJ2-7
v_call: TRBV6-6
clone_size: once
cdr3_aa: CASSSGGVQYF
cdr3_nt: TGTGCCAGCAGTTCCGGGGGGGTGCAGTACTTC

d_call: NA
j_call: TRBJ2-2
v_call: TRBV7-9
clone_size: NA
cdr3_aa: CASSLSNTGELFF
cdr3_nt: TGTGCCAGCAGCTTATCGAACACCGGGGAGCTGTTTTTT

d_call: NA
j_call: TRBJ2-3
v_call: TRBV7-8
clone_size: once
cdr3_aa: CASSLTISADTQYF
cdr3_nt: TGTGCCAGCAGCTTAACTATTAGCGCCGATACGCAGTATTTT